Listed below are T cell receptor beta chains from one sample, sequenced in a study of T cell responses to AZD1222 COVID-19 vaccine. Libraries were prepared by immunoSEQ multiplex PCR; TCRdb keeps only in-frame clonotypes and omits some of them. This table has approximately 99,000 clones, approximately 90% appearing once. Sequencing was performed on peripheral blood, taken on day 0 of AZD1222 vaccination. The source is an adult in good health. The CDR3 runs from the conserved cysteine through the conserved F or W. Each record gives: J gene, clone size, CDR3 length, V gene, D gene, CDR3 DNA, CDR3 protein. D genes are given only for firm matches. Size is stated for part of the rows, as once, few or many counts, or as a class when the clone is expanded.

j_gene: TRBJ1-2
abundance: once
len: 16
v_gene: TRBV5-5
d_gene: .
CDR3nt: TGTGCCAGCAGCCCGGACCGACTGCGAAGTAACTATGGCTACACCTTC
CDR3aa: CASSPDRLRSNYGYTF

j_gene: TRBJ1-6
abundance: .
len: 15
v_gene: TRBV27
d_gene: .
CDR3nt: TGTGCCATCAAGGCCGGGACATCGGGTTTGTCACCCCTCCACTTT
CDR3aa: CAIKAGTSGLSPLHF

j_gene: TRBJ2-7
abundance: .
len: 14
v_gene: TRBV11-2
d_gene: .
CDR3nt: TGTGCCAGCAGTTCACTAGCCGATTCGGGCGAGCAGTACTTC
CDR3aa: CASSSLADSGEQYF

j_gene: TRBJ1-1
abundance: few
len: 13
v_gene: TRBV11-2
d_gene: .
CDR3nt: TGTGCCAGCAGCTCAGGGTTATACGCTGAAGCTTTCTTT
CDR3aa: CASSSGLYAEAFF

j_gene: TRBJ2-1
abundance: .
len: 16
v_gene: TRBV7-9
d_gene: TRBD2
CDR3nt: TGTGCCAGCACCCCCGCCGGGGGGGCCTTCTACAATGAGCAGTTCTTC
CDR3aa: CASTPAGGAFYNEQFF

j_gene: TRBJ2-1
abundance: .
len: 13
v_gene: TRBV7-2
d_gene: .
CDR3nt: TGTGCCAGCAGCTTAGAACCCGTTGTTGAGCGGTTCTTC
CDR3aa: CASSLEPVVERFF

j_gene: TRBJ1-3
abundance: .
len: 14
v_gene: TRBV7-2
d_gene: .
CDR3nt: TGTGCCAGCAGCTTAAGAGGGACTGGAAACACCATATATTTT
CDR3aa: CASSLRGTGNTIYF

j_gene: TRBJ1-1
abundance: .
len: 14
v_gene: TRBV12-5
d_gene: .
CDR3nt: TGTGCTAGTGGGGCCCGGCGGGAGAACACTGAAGCTTTCTTT
CDR3aa: CASGARRENTEAFF

j_gene: TRBJ2-7
abundance: .
len: 13
v_gene: TRBV7-2
d_gene: .
CDR3nt: TGTGCCAGCAGCTCTTACAGGGAAAACGAGCAGTACTTC
CDR3aa: CASSSYRENEQYF

j_gene: TRBJ1-5
abundance: .
len: 16
v_gene: TRBV28
d_gene: TRBD1
CDR3nt: TGTGCCAGCAGTCCGCCGGGACAGGGTAGCAATCAGCCCCAGCATTTT
CDR3aa: CASSPPGQGSNQPQHF

j_gene: TRBJ1-1
abundance: .
len: 14
v_gene: TRBV7-6
d_gene: .
CDR3nt: TGTGCCAGCAGCTTAATCGATCGAAACACTGAAGCTTTCTTT
CDR3aa: CASSLIDRNTEAFF

j_gene: TRBJ2-1
abundance: .
len: 17
v_gene: TRBV27
d_gene: TRBD2
CDR3nt: TGTGCCAGCAGTTTCGGTTGGGGGACTAGCGGGGACAATGAGCAGTTCTTC
CDR3aa: CASSFGWGTSGDNEQFF

j_gene: TRBJ2-2
abundance: .
len: 16
v_gene: TRBV6-5
d_gene: .
CDR3nt: TGTGCCAGCAGTTACACTGCCTTGGGTTCCACCGGGGAGCTGTTTTTT
CDR3aa: CASSYTALGSTGELFF

j_gene: TRBJ2-5
abundance: .
len: 12
v_gene: TRBV12-5
d_gene: .
CDR3nt: TGTGCTAGTGGTTTGGTACGAGAGACCCAGTACTTC
CDR3aa: CASGLVRETQYF

j_gene: TRBJ1-2
abundance: .
len: 13
v_gene: TRBV7-9
d_gene: .
CDR3nt: TGTGCCAGCAGCTTAGATGGGGTTGGTGGCTACACCTTC
CDR3aa: CASSLDGVGGYTF

j_gene: TRBJ1-4
abundance: .
len: 15
v_gene: TRBV2
d_gene: .
CDR3nt: TGTGCCAGCAGCGGGGGTCGAGGGGATAATGAAAAACTGTTTTTT
CDR3aa: CASSGGRGDNEKLFF

j_gene: TRBJ2-2
abundance: .
len: 17
v_gene: TRBV11-3
d_gene: TRBD2
CDR3nt: TGTGCCAGCAGCCGAACCCTAGCGGGAGCGGACACCGGGGAGCTGTTTTTT
CDR3aa: CASSRTLAGADTGELFF

j_gene: TRBJ1-5
abundance: .
len: 14
v_gene: TRBV3-1/TRBV3-2
d_gene: .
CDR3nt: TGTGCCAGCAGCCAAGGAACCTACAATCAGCCCCAGCATTTT
CDR3aa: CASSQGTYNQPQHF

j_gene: TRBJ1-1
abundance: .
len: 15
v_gene: TRBV13
d_gene: TRBD1
CDR3nt: TGTGCCAGCAGCTCCCTAGGACAGGGGTTCACTGAAGCTTTCTTT
CDR3aa: CASSSLGQGFTEAFF

j_gene: TRBJ2-1
abundance: once
len: 11
v_gene: TRBV12-3/TRBV12-4
d_gene: .
CDR3nt: TGTGCCAGCAGCCGGACTGTAGAGCAGTTCTTC
CDR3aa: CASSRTVEQFF

j_gene: TRBJ2-3
abundance: .
len: 13
v_gene: TRBV24-1
d_gene: .
CDR3nt: TGTGCCACCCCCGGTCCTAGGGCAGATACGCAGTATTTT
CDR3aa: CATPGPRADTQYF

j_gene: TRBJ1-1
abundance: medium-sized
len: 14
v_gene: TRBV6-2/TRBV6-3
d_gene: .
CDR3nt: TGTGCCAGCAGTTTTTCGGCGGAGAACACTGAAGCTTTCTTT
CDR3aa: CASSFSAENTEAFF

j_gene: TRBJ1-2
abundance: once
len: 14
v_gene: TRBV11-2
d_gene: .
CDR3nt: TGTGCCAGCAGCTTAGATCTAAACAACTATGGCTACACCTTC
CDR3aa: CASSLDLNNYGYTF

j_gene: TRBJ2-5
abundance: once
len: 16
v_gene: TRBV5-1
d_gene: TRBD2
CDR3nt: TGCGCCAGCAGCGCCAAACTAGCGGGGCACCAAGAGACCCAGTACTTC
CDR3aa: CASSAKLAGHQETQYF

j_gene: TRBJ1-6
abundance: once
len: 14
v_gene: TRBV10-3
d_gene: .
CDR3nt: TGTGCCATCAGTGGGGGGCAGGATAATTCACCCCTCCACTTT
CDR3aa: CAISGGQDNSPLHF

j_gene: TRBJ1-1
abundance: .
len: 16
v_gene: TRBV5-4
d_gene: TRBD1
CDR3nt: TGTGCCAGCAGCTTGGCGCCGGGACAGGGGAACACTGAAGCTTTCTTT
CDR3aa: CASSLAPGQGNTEAFF

j_gene: TRBJ1-5
abundance: .
len: 13
v_gene: TRBV12-5
d_gene: .
CDR3nt: TGTGCTAGTGGTTTGGTAGGAGGACAGCCCCAGCATTTT
CDR3aa: CASGLVGGQPQHF

j_gene: TRBJ1-2
abundance: .
len: 17
v_gene: TRBV13
d_gene: .
CDR3nt: TGTGCCAGCAGGCCGACCGTGTTTAGGGGCGCAGACTATGGCTACACCTTC
CDR3aa: CASRPTVFRGADYGYTF